This T cell receptor (beta chain) appears in the sequencing data of a study of blood T cell repertoires in COVID-19. Study-level background: There were acute and convalescent COVID-19 samples, and they came from the United States, Italy and Spain. T cells, B-cell-depleted T cells, or PBMCs supplied cDNA or gDNA.

V was clipped by 2 bases and J by 3 bases, with 11 bases between them. The CDR3 runs 15 residues. The germline CDR1 and CDR2 sequences are MDHEN and SYDVKM. Assay used: immunoSEQ multiplex PCR; TCRdb lists only in-frame clones, some missing. This table holds 150,000 to 200,000 clones, around nine tenths found once. The chain carries TRBV28 and TRBJ1-5; D perhaps matches TRBD1 (5 bases). The specimen was peripheral blood. This TCR was recovered from a man between 18 and 29 years old with active or convalescent COVID-19. The CDR3 DNA follows: TGTGCCAGCAGTTTAGGTCGCAGGGTCAATCAGCCCCAGCATTTT. It specifies CASSLGRRVNQPQHF.